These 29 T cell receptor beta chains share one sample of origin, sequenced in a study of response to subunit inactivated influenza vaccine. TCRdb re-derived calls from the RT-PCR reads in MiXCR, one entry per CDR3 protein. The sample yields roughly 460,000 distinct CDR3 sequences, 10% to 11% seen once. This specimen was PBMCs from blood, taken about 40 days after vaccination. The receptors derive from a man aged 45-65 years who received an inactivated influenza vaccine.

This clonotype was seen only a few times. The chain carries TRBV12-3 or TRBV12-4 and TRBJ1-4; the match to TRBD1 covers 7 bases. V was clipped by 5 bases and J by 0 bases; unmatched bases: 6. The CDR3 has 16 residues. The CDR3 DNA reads TGTGCCAGCAGTCGGGACAGCCTTGCAACTAATGAAAAACTGTTTTTT. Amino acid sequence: CASSRDSLATNEKLFF.

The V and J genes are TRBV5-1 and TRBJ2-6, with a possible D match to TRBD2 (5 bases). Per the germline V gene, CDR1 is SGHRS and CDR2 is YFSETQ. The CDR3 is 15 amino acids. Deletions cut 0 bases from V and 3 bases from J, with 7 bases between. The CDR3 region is CASSLATIGANVLTF. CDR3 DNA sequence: TGCGCCAGCAGCTTGGCGACTATTGGGGCCAACGTCCTGACTTTC.

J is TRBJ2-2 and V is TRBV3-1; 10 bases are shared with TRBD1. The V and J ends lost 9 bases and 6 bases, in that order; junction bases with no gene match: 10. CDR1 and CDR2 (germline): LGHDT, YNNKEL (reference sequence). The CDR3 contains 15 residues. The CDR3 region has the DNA TGTGCCAGTAATACCGTGACAGGGGGCTCCGGGGAGCTGTTTTTT. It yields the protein CASNTVTGGSGELFF. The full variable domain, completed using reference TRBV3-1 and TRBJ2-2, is DTAVSQTPKYLVTQMGNDKSIKCEQNLGHDTMYWYKQDSKKFLKIMFSYNNKELIINETVPNRFSPKSPDKAHLNLHINSLELGDSAVYFCASNTVTGGSGELFFGEGSRLTVL.

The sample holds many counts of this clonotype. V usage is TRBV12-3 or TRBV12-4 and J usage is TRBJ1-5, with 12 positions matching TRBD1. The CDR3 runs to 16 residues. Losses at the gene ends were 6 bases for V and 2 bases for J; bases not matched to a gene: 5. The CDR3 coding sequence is TGTGCCAGCAGCGGCGGGACAGGGGGCGGCAATCAGCCCCAGCATTTT. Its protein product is CASSGGTGGGNQPQHF.

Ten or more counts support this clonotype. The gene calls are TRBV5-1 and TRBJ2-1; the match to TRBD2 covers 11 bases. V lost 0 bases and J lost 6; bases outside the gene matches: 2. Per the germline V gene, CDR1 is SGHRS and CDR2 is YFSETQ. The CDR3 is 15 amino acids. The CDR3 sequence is CASSLGSGRANEQFF. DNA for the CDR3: TGCGCCAGCAGCTTGGGTAGCGGGAGGGCCAATGAGCAGTTCTTC. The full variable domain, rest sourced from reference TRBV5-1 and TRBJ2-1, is KAGVTQTPRYLIKTRGQQVTLSCSPISGHRSVSWYQQTPGQGLQFLFEYFSETQRNKGNFPGRFSGRQFSNSRSEMNVSTLELGDSALYLCASSLGSGRANEQFFGPGTRLTVL.

The CDR3 reads CSVGGTSGGTSTDTQYF. For the CDR3, the DNA is TGCAGCGTTGGGGGGACTAGCGGGGGGACTAGCACAGATACGCAGTATTTT. The chain links TRBV29-1 to TRBJ2-3; 15 bases match TRBD2. CDR3 length equals 17 residues. Unmatched junction bases numbered 5, after V lost 4 bases and J lost 0 bases. CDR1 is SQVTM and CDR2 is ANQGSEA in the germline V gene.

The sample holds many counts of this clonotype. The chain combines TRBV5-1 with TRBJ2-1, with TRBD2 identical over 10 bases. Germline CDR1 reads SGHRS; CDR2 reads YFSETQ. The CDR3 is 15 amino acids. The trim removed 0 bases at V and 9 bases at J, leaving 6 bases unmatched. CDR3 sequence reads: CASSLVASGRSEQFF. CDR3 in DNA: TGCGCCAGCAGCTTGGTTGCTAGCGGGAGAAGTGAGCAGTTCTTC.

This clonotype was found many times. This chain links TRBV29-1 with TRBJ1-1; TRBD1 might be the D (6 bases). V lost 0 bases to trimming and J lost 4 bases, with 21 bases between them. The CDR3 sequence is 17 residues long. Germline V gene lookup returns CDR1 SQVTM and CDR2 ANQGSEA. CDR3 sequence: CSVEDPGTTRPGTEAFF. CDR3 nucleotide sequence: TGCAGCGTTGAAGATCCCGGGACAACCAGACCAGGCACTGAAGCTTTCTTT. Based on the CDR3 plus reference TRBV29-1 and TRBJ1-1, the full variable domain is SAVISQKPSRDICQRGTSLTIQCQVDSQVTMMFWYRQQPGQSLTLIATANQGSEATYESGFVIDKFPISRPNLTFSTLTVSNMSPEDSSIYLCSVEDPGTTRPGTEAFFGQGTRLTVV.

CDR3 in amino acids: CATSRDNPGVGENIQYF. The CDR3 nucleotides read TGTGCCACCAGCAGAGATAATCCAGGGGTCGGCGAAAACATTCAGTACTTC. The genes are TRBV15 and TRBJ2-4; weak D call: TRBD1 (6 bases). CDR3 length: 17 amino acids. Trimming stripped 0 bases from V and 5 bases from J, with 17 bases between. CDR1 is LNHNV and CDR2 is YYDKDF in the germline V gene (reference sequence). The full variable domain, with the rest looked up from reference TRBV15 and TRBJ2-4, is DAMVIQNPRYQVTQFGKPVTLSCSQTLNHNVMYWYQQKSSQAPKLLFHYYDKDFNNEADTPDNFQSRRPNTSFCFLDIRSPGLGDTAMYLCATSRDNPGVGENIQYFGAGTRLSVL.

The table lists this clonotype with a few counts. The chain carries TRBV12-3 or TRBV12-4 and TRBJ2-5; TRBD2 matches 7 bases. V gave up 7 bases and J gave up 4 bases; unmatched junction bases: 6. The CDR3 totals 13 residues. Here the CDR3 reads CASTWGGRETQYF. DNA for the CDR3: TGTGCCAGCACGTGGGGCGGGAGAGAGACCCAGTACTTC.

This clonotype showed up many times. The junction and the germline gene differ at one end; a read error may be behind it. CDR3: CASSQDKETQYF. The CDR3 DNA sequence: TGTGCCAGCAGCCAGGACAAAGAGACCCAGTACTTC. V and J are TRBV4-3 and TRBJ2-5, with a possible D match to TRBD1 (5 bases). Germline values: CDR1 LGHNA, CDR2 YSLEER. This CDR3 spans 12 amino acids.

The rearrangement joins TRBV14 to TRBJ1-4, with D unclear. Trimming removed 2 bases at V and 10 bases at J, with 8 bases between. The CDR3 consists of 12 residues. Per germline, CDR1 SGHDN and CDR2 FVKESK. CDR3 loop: CASSQISGKLFF. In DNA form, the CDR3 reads TGTGCCAGCAGCCAAATATCGGGAAAACTGTTTTTT.

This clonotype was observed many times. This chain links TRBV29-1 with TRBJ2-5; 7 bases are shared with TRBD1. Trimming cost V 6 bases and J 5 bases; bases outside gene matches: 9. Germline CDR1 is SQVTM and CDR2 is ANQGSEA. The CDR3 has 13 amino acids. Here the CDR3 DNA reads TGCAGCGTGGAACCGACAGGGATCGAGACCCAGTACTTC. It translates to CSVEPTGIETQYF.

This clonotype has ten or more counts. The CDR3 is CASNPLGTGNLYGYTF. Here the CDR3 DNA reads TGTGCCAGCAACCCTCTTGGGACGGGAAATCTCTATGGCTACACCTTC. The V and J genes are TRBV6-1 and TRBJ1-2; a weak D match, TRBD1 (5 bases). The CDR3 consists of 16 residues. Trimming took off 7 bases at V and 4 bases at J, with 22 bases between the two ends. The germline CDR1 and CDR2 sequences are MNHNS and SASEGT.

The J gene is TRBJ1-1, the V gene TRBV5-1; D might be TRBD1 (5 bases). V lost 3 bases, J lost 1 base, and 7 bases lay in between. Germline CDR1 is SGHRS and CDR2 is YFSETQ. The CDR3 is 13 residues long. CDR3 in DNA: TGCGCCAGCAGCTGGCAGGGGAACACTGAAGCTTTCTTT. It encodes CASSWQGNTEAFF.

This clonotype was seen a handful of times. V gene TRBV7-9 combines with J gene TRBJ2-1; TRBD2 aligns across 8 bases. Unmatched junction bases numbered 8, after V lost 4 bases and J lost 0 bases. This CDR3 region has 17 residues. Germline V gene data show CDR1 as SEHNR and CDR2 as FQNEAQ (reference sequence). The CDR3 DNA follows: TGTGCCAGCAGCTCCGCCAAGCGGGGGAGCTCCTACAATGAGCAGTTCTTC. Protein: CASSSAKRGSSYNEQFF.

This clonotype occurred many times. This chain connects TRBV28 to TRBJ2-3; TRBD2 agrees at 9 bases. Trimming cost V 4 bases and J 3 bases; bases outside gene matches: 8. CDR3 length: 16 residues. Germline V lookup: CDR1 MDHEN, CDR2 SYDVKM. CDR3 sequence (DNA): TGTGCCAGCAGTTCCCTTAGCGGGAGTGGGACAGATACGCAGTATTTT. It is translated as CASSSLSGSGTDTQYF.

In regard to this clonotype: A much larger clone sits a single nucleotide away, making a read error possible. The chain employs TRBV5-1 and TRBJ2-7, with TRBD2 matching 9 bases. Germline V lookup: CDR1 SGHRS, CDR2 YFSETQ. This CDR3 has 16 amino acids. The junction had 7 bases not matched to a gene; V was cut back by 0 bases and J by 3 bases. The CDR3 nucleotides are TGCGCCAGCAGCTTGGTGGACCTAGCGGGATTCTACGAGCAGTACTTC. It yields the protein CASSLVDLAGFYEQYF.

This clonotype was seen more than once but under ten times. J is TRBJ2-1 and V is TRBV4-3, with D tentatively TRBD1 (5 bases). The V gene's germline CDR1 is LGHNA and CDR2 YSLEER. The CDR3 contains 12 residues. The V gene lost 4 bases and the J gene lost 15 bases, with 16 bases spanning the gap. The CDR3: CASSPNRQQRFF. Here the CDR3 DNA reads TGCGCCAGCAGCCCGAACCGACAGCAACGGTTCTTC.

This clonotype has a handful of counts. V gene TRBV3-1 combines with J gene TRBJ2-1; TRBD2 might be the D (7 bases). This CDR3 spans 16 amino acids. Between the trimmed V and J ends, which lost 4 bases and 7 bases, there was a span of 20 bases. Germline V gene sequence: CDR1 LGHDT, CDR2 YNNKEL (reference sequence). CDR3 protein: CASSPLGGQIPNEQFF. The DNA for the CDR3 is TGTGCCAGCAGCCCATTGGGGGGGCAGATCCCTAATGAGCAGTTCTTC.

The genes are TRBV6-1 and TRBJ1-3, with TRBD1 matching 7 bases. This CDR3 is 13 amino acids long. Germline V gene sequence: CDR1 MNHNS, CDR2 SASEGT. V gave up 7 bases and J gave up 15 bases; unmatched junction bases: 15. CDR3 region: CASTGRQGVIEYF. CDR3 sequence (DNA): TGTGCCAGCACCGGGAGACAGGGAGTGATCGAATATTTT.

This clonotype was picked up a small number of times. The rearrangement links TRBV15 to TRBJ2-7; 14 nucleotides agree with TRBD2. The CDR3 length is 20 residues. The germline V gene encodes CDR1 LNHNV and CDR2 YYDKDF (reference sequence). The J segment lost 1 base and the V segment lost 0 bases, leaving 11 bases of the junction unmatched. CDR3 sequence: CATSRDPGLAGGGRSYEQYF. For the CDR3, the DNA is TGTGCCACCAGCAGAGATCCTGGACTAGCGGGAGGCGGCAGGTCCTACGAGCAGTACTTC.

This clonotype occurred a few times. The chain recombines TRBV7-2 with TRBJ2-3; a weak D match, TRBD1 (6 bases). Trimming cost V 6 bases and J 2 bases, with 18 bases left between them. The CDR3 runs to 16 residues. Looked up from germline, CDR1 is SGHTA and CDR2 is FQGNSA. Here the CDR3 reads CASRSAGNRDTDTQYF. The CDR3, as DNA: TGTGCCAGCAGATCCGCTGGCAACAGGGACACAGATACGCAGTATTTT. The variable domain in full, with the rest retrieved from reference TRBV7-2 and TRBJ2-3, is GAGVSQSPSNKVTEKGKDVELRCDPISGHTALYWYRQSLGQGLEFLIYFQGNSAPDKSGLPSDRFSAERTGGSVSTLTIQRTQQEDSAVYLCASRSAGNRDTDTQYFGPGTRLTVL.

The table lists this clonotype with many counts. The CDR3 nucleotides read TGTGCCAGCAGAAGCGTTGGCAAAAACATTCAGTACTTC. Amino acid sequence: CASRSVGKNIQYF. The gene calls are TRBV12-3 or TRBV12-4 and TRBJ2-4; no definite D call. The V gene lost 6 bases and the J gene lost 3 bases, with 9 bases spanning the gap. This CDR3 is built from 13 residues.

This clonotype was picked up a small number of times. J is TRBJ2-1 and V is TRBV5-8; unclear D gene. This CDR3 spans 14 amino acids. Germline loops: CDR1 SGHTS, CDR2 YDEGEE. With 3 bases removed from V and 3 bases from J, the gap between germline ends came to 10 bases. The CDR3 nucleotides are TGTGCCAGCAGCTCCTCCGGATACTACAATGAGCAGTTCTTC. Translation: CASSSSGYYNEQFF.

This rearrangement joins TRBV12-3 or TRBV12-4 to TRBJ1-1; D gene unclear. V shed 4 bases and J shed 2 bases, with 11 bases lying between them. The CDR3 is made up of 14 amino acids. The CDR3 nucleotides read TGTGCCAGCAGTTGGTCAAGCAAAAACACTGAAGCTTTCTTT. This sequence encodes CASSWSSKNTEAFF.

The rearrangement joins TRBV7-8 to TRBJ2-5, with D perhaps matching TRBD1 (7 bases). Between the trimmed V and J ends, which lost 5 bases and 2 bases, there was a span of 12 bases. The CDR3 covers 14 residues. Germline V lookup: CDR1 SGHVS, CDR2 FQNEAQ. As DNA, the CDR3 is TGTGCCAGCAGCGGAGGGGGCAGTCAAGAGACCCAGTACTTC. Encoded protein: CASSGGGSQETQYF.

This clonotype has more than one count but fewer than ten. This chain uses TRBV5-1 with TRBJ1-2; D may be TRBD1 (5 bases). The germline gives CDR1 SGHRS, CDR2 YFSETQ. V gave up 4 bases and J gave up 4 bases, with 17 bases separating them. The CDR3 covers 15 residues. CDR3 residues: CASSLTLDKVYGYTF. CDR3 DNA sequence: TGCGCCAGCAGCCTGACGTTGGACAAAGTCTATGGCTACACCTTC.

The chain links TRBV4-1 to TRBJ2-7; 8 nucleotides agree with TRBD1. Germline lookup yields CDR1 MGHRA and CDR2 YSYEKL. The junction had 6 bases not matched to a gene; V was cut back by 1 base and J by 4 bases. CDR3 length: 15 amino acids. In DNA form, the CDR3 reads TGCGCCAGCAGCCAAGTCCAGGGGGCGGGGTACGAGCAGTACTTC. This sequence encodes CASSQVQGAGYEQYF.